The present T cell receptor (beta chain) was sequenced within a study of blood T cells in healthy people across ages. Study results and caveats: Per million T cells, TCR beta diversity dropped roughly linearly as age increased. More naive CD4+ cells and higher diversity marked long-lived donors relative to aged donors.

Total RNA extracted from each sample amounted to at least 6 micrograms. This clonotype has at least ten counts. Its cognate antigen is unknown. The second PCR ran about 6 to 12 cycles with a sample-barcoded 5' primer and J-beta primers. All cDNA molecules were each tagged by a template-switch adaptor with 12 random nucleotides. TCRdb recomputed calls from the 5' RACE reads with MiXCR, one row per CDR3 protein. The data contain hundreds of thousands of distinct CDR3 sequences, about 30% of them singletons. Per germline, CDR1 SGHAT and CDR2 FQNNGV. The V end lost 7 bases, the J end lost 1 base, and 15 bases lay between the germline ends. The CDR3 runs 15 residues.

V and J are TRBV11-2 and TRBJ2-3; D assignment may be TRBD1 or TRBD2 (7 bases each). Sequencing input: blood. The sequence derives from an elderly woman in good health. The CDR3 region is CASNYQGGGTDTQYF. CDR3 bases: TGTGCCAGCAACTACCAGGGGGGGGGCACAGATACGCAGTATTTT.